These T cell receptor beta chains were read from a single sample in a study of cytomegalovirus exposure and HLA in healthy donors. Libraries were prepared by immunoSEQ multiplex PCR; TCRdb keeps only in-frame clonotypes and omits some of them. The sample contains about 150,000 clones, 60% to 80% of which appear only once. Input material: PBMCs. The receptors were sampled from a male donor in good health and CMV-seronegative. The CDR3 runs from the conserved cysteine through the conserved F or W. A D gene is named only where the DNA matches it firmly. For some rows the clone size is stated as once, few or many, or as a class when expanded; others skip it.

>TRBV4-1|-|-|TRBJ2-2
CASSPNPGTTGELFF
TGCGCCAGCAGCCCAAACCCGGGAACCACCGGGGAGCTGTTTTTT
>TRBV15|-|TRBD1|TRBJ1-1
CATSGDRMNTEAFF
TGTGCCACCAGCGGGGACAGAATGAACACTGAAGCTTTCTTT
>TRBV5-1|-|TRBD1|TRBJ1-6
CASSLIWGQGNSPLHF
TGCGCCAGCAGCTTAATTTGGGGACAGGGTAATTCACCCCTCCACTTT
>TRBV15|-|-|TRBJ2-5
CATSRDVPSQETQYF
TGTGCCACCAGCAGAGATGTTCCTAGCCAAGAGACCCAGTACTTC
>TRBV11-3|-|-|TRBJ2-6
CASSLGGAGANVLTF
TGTGCCAGCAGCTTAGGGGGCGCCGGGGCCAACGTCCTGACTTTC
>TRBV7-8|-|-|TRBJ1-3
CASSLALRGRADTIYF
TGTGCCAGCAGCTTAGCCCTCCGAGGCAGGGCAGACACCATATATTTT
>TRBV4-1|once|TRBD1|TRBJ1-1
CASSQDEQGAMNTEAFF
TGCGCCAGCAGCCAAGATGAGCAGGGGGCCATGAACACTGAAGCTTTCTTT
>TRBV27|once|-|TRBJ2-1
CASSFGTYNEQFF
TGTGCCAGCAGTTTCGGTACCTACAATGAGCAGTTCTTC
>TRBV19|-|TRBD1|TRBJ2-7
CASSVPGTGGINEQYF
TGTGCCAGTAGTGTACCCGGGACAGGGGGCATCAACGAGCAGTACTTC
>TRBV25-1|few|TRBD1|TRBJ2-7
CASSDRGILVEQYF
TGTGCCAGCAGTGACAGGGGGATTCTAGTAGAGCAGTACTTC
>TRBV10-3|-|-|TRBJ1-1
CAISERAGLNTEAFF
TGTGCCATCAGTGAGCGGGCAGGGCTGAACACTGAAGCTTTCTTT
>TRBV4-1|-|-|TRBJ1-2
CASSGRRADYGYTF
TGCGCCAGCTCAGGGAGGAGGGCTGACTATGGCTACACCTTC
>TRBV18|-|TRBD1|TRBJ2-1
CASSRDSYNEQFF
TGTGCCAGCTCACGGGACAGTTACAATGAGCAGTTCTTC
>TRBV29-1|once|TRBD1|TRBJ2-1
CSVGRDRNYNEQFF
TGCAGCGTTGGAAGGGACAGGAATTACAATGAGCAGTTCTTC
>TRBV5-1|-|-|TRBJ1-5
CASSFLGDSNQPQHF
TGCGCCAGCAGCTTTCTAGGGGATAGCAATCAGCCCCAGCATTTT
>TRBV27|-|TRBD1|TRBJ1-5
CASQRQGAGQPQHF
TGTGCCAGCCAACGGCAGGGGGCAGGTCAGCCCCAGCATTTT
>TRBV4-1|-|-|TRBJ2-7
CASSQEWGGASYEQYF
TGCGCCAGCAGCCAAGAATGGGGGGGCGCCTCCTACGAGCAGTACTTC
>TRBV5-5|-|TRBD1|TRBJ1-1
CASSLGAGGAEAFF
TGTGCCAGCAGCTTGGGAGCAGGGGGCGCCGAGGCTTTCTTT
>TRBV7-3|-|TRBD2|TRBJ2-4
CASSFTGLAGGFPKNIQYF
TGTGCCAGCAGCTTTACGGGACTAGCGGGAGGGTTTCCCAAAAACATTCAGTACTTC
>TRBV4-1|-|TRBD2|TRBJ2-7
CASSQVFSGGRGDEQYF
TGCGCCAGCAGCCAAGTATTCAGCGGCGGGAGAGGGGACGAGCAGTACTTC
>TRBV30|-|-|TRBJ1-5
CAWTGTNSNQPQHF
TGTGCCTGGACCGGGACTAATAGCAATCAGCCCCAGCATTTT
>TRBV19|-|-|TRBJ1-4
CASSSRSGKLFF
TGTGCCAGTAGTTCCAGGTCGGGGAAACTGTTTTTT
>TRBV6-6|-|TRBD1|TRBJ1-5
CASRRDRGSGQPQHF
TGTGCCAGCAGGAGGGACAGGGGGTCGGGTCAGCCCCAGCATTTT
>TRBV20-1|-|-|TRBJ1-2
CSASPQGGYTF
TGCAGTGCCTCCCCACAGGGTGGCTACACCTTC
>TRBV5-1|-|TRBD2|TRBJ2-3
CASSFTTSKSDTQYF
TGCGCCAGCAGCTTTACGACTAGCAAGTCAGATACGCAGTATTTT
>TRBV7-9|-|-|TRBJ2-3
CASSPGVYPDTQYF
TGTGCCAGCAGCCCGGGAGTATACCCAGATACGCAGTATTTT
>TRBV10-1|-|TRBD2|TRBJ2-3
CASSATSGTDTQYF
TGCGCCAGCAGTGCTACTAGCGGCACAGATACGCAGTATTTT
>TRBV27|-|TRBD2|TRBJ2-1
CASSPLGGGRAHEQFF
TGTGCCAGCAGTCCCCTCGGTGGCGGGAGGGCCCATGAGCAGTTCTTC
>TRBV6-5|-|TRBD1|TRBJ1-5
CASSRQGVYQPQHF
TGTGCCAGCAGTCGACAGGGCGTATATCAGCCCCAGCATTTT
>TRBV7-2|few|TRBD1|TRBJ2-6
CASSSTGTGGPSGANVLTF
TGTGCCAGCAGCTCCACCGGGACAGGGGGTCCCTCTGGGGCCAACGTCCTGACTTTC
>TRBV9|-|TRBD2|TRBJ2-7
CASSVTSGLSGEQYF
TGTGCCAGCAGCGTGACTAGCGGGTTGTCGGGGGAGCAGTACTTC
>TRBV5-1|-|-|TRBJ1-2
CASSLADGGRGYTF
TGCGCCAGCAGCTTGGCCGACGGGGGTCGTGGCTACACCTTC
>TRBV29-1|-|-|TRBJ2-7
CSAQTGTGAYEQYF
TGCAGCGCCCAGACCGGGACGGGAGCCTACGAGCAGTACTTC
>TRBV5-1|-|-|TRBJ2-2
CASSLWIGAEGTGELFF
TGCGCCAGCAGCTTGTGGATCGGGGCGGAGGGCACCGGGGAGCTGTTTTTT
>TRBV14|-|-|TRBJ2-5
CASSQDGRKVGLYF
TGTGCCAGCAGCCAAGATGGCAGGAAGGTCGGCTTGTACTTC
>TRBV27|-|TRBD2|TRBJ2-7
CASSLSIGGGPYEQYF
TGTGCCAGCAGTTTATCGATCGGGGGAGGGCCCTACGAGCAGTACTTC
>TRBV19|-|TRBD1|TRBJ2-5
CASSTGQGAQETQYF
TGTGCCAGTAGTACCGGACAGGGGGCCCAAGAGACCCAGTACTTC
>TRBV19|-|TRBD1|TRBJ1-2
CASSARTGGDYGYTF
TGTGCCAGTAGTGCGAGGACAGGGGGAGACTATGGCTACACCTTC
>TRBV18|-|-|TRBJ2-5
CASSPVRRQIPQETQYF
TGTGCCAGCTCACCTGTCCGAAGACAAATACCTCAAGAGACCCAGTACTTC
>TRBV7-9|-|-|TRBJ1-1
CASSPEGTTVNTEAFF
TGTGCCAGCAGCCCCGAGGGTACTACAGTGAACACTGAAGCTTTCTTT
>TRBV29-1|-|TRBD1|TRBJ2-3
CSVEELQGSTDTQYF
TGCAGCGTTGAAGAGTTACAGGGGAGTACAGATACGCAGTATTTT
>TRBV5-1|once|-|TRBJ1-3
CASSLSLRSFQEGLSGNTIYF
TGCGCCAGCAGCTTGAGCTTGCGGAGCTTCCAAGAGGGTCTCTCTGGAAACACCATATATTTT
>TRBV19|-|-|TRBJ2-3
CMSRDTDTQYF
TGTATGTCCAGGGACACAGATACGCAGTATTTT